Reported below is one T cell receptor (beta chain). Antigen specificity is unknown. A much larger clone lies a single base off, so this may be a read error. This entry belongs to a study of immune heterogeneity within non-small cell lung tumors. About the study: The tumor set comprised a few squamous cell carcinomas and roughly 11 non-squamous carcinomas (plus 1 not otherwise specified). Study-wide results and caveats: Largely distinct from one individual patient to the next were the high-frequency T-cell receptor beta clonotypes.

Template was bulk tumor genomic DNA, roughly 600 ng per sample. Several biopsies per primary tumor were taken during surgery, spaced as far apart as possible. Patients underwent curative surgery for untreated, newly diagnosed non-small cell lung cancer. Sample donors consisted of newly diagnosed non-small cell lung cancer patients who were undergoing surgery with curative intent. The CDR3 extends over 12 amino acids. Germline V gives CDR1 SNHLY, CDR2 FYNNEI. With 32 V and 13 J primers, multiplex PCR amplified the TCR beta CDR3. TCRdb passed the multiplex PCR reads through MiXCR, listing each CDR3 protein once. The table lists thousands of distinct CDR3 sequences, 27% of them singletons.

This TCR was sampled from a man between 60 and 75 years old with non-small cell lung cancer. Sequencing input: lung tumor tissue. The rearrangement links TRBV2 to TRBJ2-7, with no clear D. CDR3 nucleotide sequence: TGTGACAGCAGATACGCCATCTACGAGCAGTACTTC. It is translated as CDSRYAIYEQYF.